These T cell receptor beta chains were read from a single sample in a study of T cells in Graves' hyperthyroidism and ophthalmopathy. TCRdb processed the multiplex PCR reads anew with MiXCR; each CDR3 protein has one entry. The sample holds about 710,000 distinct CDR3 sequences; roughly 15% are singletons and the top ten take around 7.7%. Sequencing input: blood. These receptors were obtained from a man between 18 and 29 years old with Graves' hyperthyroidism. Each CDR3 is given with its conserved first and last residue. The D gene is left open where the match is weak. Rows give clone size only sometimes, using once, few, many, or a class for an expanded clone.

d_gene: TRBD1; v_gene: TRBV6-2/TRBV6-3; j_gene: TRBJ2-7; abundance: many; CDR3nt: TGTGCCAGCAGACCCCCGCCGGGACAGTCAACCTACGAGCAGTACTTC; CDR3aa: CASRPPPGQSTYEQYF
d_gene: NA; v_gene: TRBV12-5; j_gene: TRBJ2-7; abundance: few; CDR3nt: TGTGCTAGTGGTTTGGACAGAACCTACGAGCAGTACTTC; CDR3aa: CASGLDRTYEQYF
d_gene: TRBD2; v_gene: TRBV28; j_gene: TRBJ2-3; abundance: NA; CDR3nt: TGTGCCAGCAGTGATAGCGGGATTAAAGATACGCAGTATTTT; CDR3aa: CASSDSGIKDTQYF
d_gene: NA; v_gene: TRBV6-2/TRBV6-3; j_gene: TRBJ2-5; abundance: many; CDR3nt: TGTGCCAGCAGTAGGGCGCGAGGGACCCAGTACTTC; CDR3aa: CASSRARGTQYF
d_gene: NA; v_gene: TRBV20-1; j_gene: TRBJ1-6; abundance: NA; CDR3nt: TGCAGTGCTAGAGTGCCCCGATCCAATTCACCCCTCCACTTT; CDR3aa: CSARVPRSNSPLHF
d_gene: NA; v_gene: TRBV5-1; j_gene: TRBJ2-7; abundance: many; CDR3nt: TGCGCCAGCAGCTTTGGTTCTAACCCTCCCGGTGAGCAGTACTTC; CDR3aa: CASSFGSNPPGEQYF
d_gene: TRBD1; v_gene: TRBV28; j_gene: TRBJ2-7; abundance: NA; CDR3nt: TGTGCCAGCAGTTCAGCTCCCGGGACAGGGCTCGAGCAGTACTTC; CDR3aa: CASSSAPGTGLEQYF
d_gene: NA; v_gene: TRBV5-1; j_gene: TRBJ1-5; abundance: few; CDR3nt: TGCGCCAGCAGCCCTTCCGGGTCCCGTACTCAGCCCCAGCATTTT; CDR3aa: CASSPSGSRTQPQHF
d_gene: NA; v_gene: TRBV12-3/TRBV12-4; j_gene: TRBJ2-3; abundance: NA; CDR3nt: TGTGCCAGCAGTTTTTGGTCAGGGCGCACAGATACGCAGTATTTT; CDR3aa: CASSFWSGRTDTQYF
d_gene: TRBD1; v_gene: TRBV20-1; j_gene: TRBJ2-3; abundance: many; CDR3nt: TGCAGTGCTGAGGGACAGGGCACAGATACGCAGTATTTT; CDR3aa: CSAEGQGTDTQYF
d_gene: TRBD1; v_gene: TRBV19; j_gene: TRBJ1-1; abundance: NA; CDR3nt: TGTGCCAGTAGTCCCTGGACAGGGGTTCCGACTGAAGCTTTCTTT; CDR3aa: CASSPWTGVPTEAFF
d_gene: NA; v_gene: TRBV30; j_gene: TRBJ1-1; abundance: many; CDR3nt: TGTGCCTGGAGTACTGTCGGTGGGGCTGAAGCTTTCTTT; CDR3aa: CAWSTVGGAEAFF
d_gene: TRBD1; v_gene: TRBV4-3; j_gene: TRBJ2-7; abundance: NA; CDR3nt: TGCGCCAGCAGGGGACAGGGGGCCGAGCAGTACTTC; CDR3aa: CASRGQGAEQYF
d_gene: NA; v_gene: TRBV28; j_gene: TRBJ2-3; abundance: NA; CDR3nt: TGTGCCAGCAGTACAGGGCGGCGAGATACGCAGTATTTT; CDR3aa: CASSTGRRDTQYF
d_gene: NA; v_gene: TRBV20-1; j_gene: TRBJ1-1; abundance: many; CDR3nt: TGCAGTGCTGTTCCGGGGCCTGCCGGAACTGAAGCTTTCTTT; CDR3aa: CSAVPGPAGTEAFF
d_gene: NA; v_gene: TRBV27; j_gene: TRBJ2-1; abundance: many; CDR3nt: TGTGCCAGCAGTTTATCGGAGACCGGCAGGGACTCGTTGACGTTCTTC; CDR3aa: CASSLSETGRDSLTFF
d_gene: TRBD1; v_gene: TRBV18; j_gene: TRBJ2-1; abundance: NA; CDR3nt: TGTGCCAGCTCACTCACAGGGGGCCTAAATGAGCAGTTCTTC; CDR3aa: CASSLTGGLNEQFF
d_gene: NA; v_gene: TRBV5-1; j_gene: TRBJ2-5; abundance: few; CDR3nt: TGCGCCAGCAGCTTAACCCGCCCATTAGGGTGGAGAGAGACCCAGTACTTC; CDR3aa: CASSLTRPLGWRETQYF
d_gene: TRBD2; v_gene: TRBV12-3/TRBV12-4; j_gene: TRBJ2-4; abundance: many; CDR3nt: TGTGCCCCGAGAAAAGGGGCTAGCGGGAGGTTAATTCAGTACTTC; CDR3aa: CAPRKGASGRLIQYF
d_gene: TRBD2; v_gene: TRBV19; j_gene: TRBJ2-2; abundance: few; CDR3nt: TGTGCCAGTAAAGAGCGGGAGGGCTCCGGGGAGCTGTTTTTT; CDR3aa: CASKEREGSGELFF